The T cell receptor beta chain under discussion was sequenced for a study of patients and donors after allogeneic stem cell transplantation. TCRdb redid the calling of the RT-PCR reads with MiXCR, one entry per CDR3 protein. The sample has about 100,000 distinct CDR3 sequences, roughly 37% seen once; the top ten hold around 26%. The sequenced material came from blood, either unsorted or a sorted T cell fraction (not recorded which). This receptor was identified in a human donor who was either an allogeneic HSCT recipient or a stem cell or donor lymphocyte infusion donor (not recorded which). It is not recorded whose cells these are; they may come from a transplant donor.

CDR3 DNA sequence: TGTGCCAGCTCACCAAACCGGTTTTACAATGAGCAGTTCTTC. It encodes CASSPNRFYNEQFF. The chain couples TRBV18 to TRBJ2-1; D call uncertain. This CDR3 is built from 14 residues. The germline CDR1 and CDR2 sequences are KGHSH and LQKENI. Trimming stripped 2 bases from V and 4 bases from J, with 9 bases between. Full variable domain (remainder filled in from reference TRBV18 and TRBJ2-1): NAGVMQNPRHLVRRRGQEARLRCSPMKGHSHVYWYRQLPEEGLKFMVYLQKENIIDESGMPKERFSAEFPKEGPSILRIQQVVRGDSAAYFCASSPNRFYNEQFFGPGTRLTVL.